The present entry profiles one T cell receptor beta chain with its context. This clonotype has a handful of counts. Its cognate antigen has yet to be identified. Base qualities are not at hand, and no much larger clone is one base apart. These data come from a study of identical twins (dated by TCRdb to 2016 to 2017). Describing the broader study: To test whether fetal clonotypes persist, the study used deep sequencing on TCR alpha and beta repertoires from monozygotic twins, unrelated adults of various ages, and cord blood. To rule out contamination, the twin experiments were replicated at different times with different library preparation protocols.

The method behind the library was 5' RACE. Sequenced using an Illumina HiSeq 2000. A universal primer binding site was added through template switching, and the final cDNA carried a unique molecular identifier so that TCR cDNA molecules could be counted accurately. Specific primers in the conserved constant-segment region were used to synthesize first-strand cDNA for TCR alpha and beta chains. To control for contamination, each cDNA library was double barcoded with a SMART-Mk sample barcode plus Illumina barcodes. TruSeq adapter sequences and Illumina sample barcodes were added in two successive PCR steps. The TCR alpha and beta cDNA libraries were sequenced on the Illumina HiSeq platform using custom primers. As for the authors' bioinformatics: Raw reads were processed with MiGEC to extract unique molecular identifiers, and MiXCR was used to determine CDR3 positions. For each individual, recombination models were inferred using an EM algorithm with the repgenHMM and IGoR tools. Shared clonotypes were analyzed with the tcR package in R, and sharing was normalized by the product of cloneset sizes. Out-of-frame nonproductive sequences were analyzed to study raw recombination free of thymic and clonal selection effects. The public reads were reanalyzed by TCRdb: fastp trimming at Q25, MiXCR alignment, in-frame beta chains only. Each CDR3 protein appears once, grouped with its most common genes and DNA. The V and J calls were not made by the authors but by TCRdb's processing. This sample gives some 900,000 distinct CDR3 sequences in total; 12% of them show up just once. Of the sample, under 2% is held by the ten largest clones.

Trimming takes 1 base off V and 0 bases off J; junction bases not matched to a gene: 10. The cysteine opens and the phenylalanine closes a CDR3 of 19 amino acids. Only the CDR3 portion is preserved as DNA: 57 bases, with reading frame beginning at the first base. The germline V gene supplies CDR1 SGHRS and CDR2 YFSETQ. Only healthy Caucasian donors were included. The twin cohort comprised three pairs of female monozygotic twins, all aged about 18 to 30 years. RNA for TCR libraries was isolated from peripheral blood mononuclear cells. Paper-wide results and their limitations: Abundant cord blood beta clonotypes had fewer insertions, young adult naive repertoires showed a similar but weaker trend, and memory repertoires showed no such trend. Invariant T cells such as MAIT and iNKT could partly confound zero-insertion analyses, though diverse VJ usage argued against this for most clonotypes. Out-of-frame TCR alpha sharing in monozygotic twins was systematically underestimated by recombination models, whereas sharing between unrelated individuals was in agreement with the recombination models. Because the same donors could not be followed over many years, the conclusions relied on cross-sectional statistical analysis. Compared with coincidental sharing between unrelated individuals, out-of-frame TCR alpha sequences shared between twins showed an excess of sequences with low generation probability. In beta out-of-frame sequences, excess twin sharing was weaker, because having fewer shared sequences lowered the signal-to-noise ratio.

These data were likewise used in another study, on yellow fever vaccine responses in identical twins. The second investigation adds: According to the authors, in identical twins the way T cells responded to vaccination appeared partly convergent and partly personalized. In identical twins, the study followed T cell clones that responded to the vaccine with precision.

Material for sequencing was PBMCs. Rearrangement joined TRBV5-1 to TRBJ2-3, with 11 middle bases fitting TRBD2. The TCR comes from a woman younger than 30 in good health. The DNA is as follows: TGCGCCAGCAGCTTGCCCACTAGCGGGGGTTTTACTAGCACAGATACGCAGTATTTT. Its protein reads: CASSLPTSGGFTSTDTQYF.